This record covers a single T cell receptor beta chain. Germline CDR1 reads MNHEY; CDR2 reads SVGAGI. CDR3 length: 15 amino acids. V lost 4 bases, J lost 7 bases, and 16 bases lay in between. This entry comes from a study of cytomegalovirus exposure and HLA in healthy donors. Measured with immunoSEQ multiplex PCR; TCRdb has only the in-frame clones, and not every one. The sample lists over 150,000 clones, about 88% occurring once. Input material: PBMCs. V is TRBV6-5 and J is TRBJ2-2; weak D call: TRBD1 (6 bases). The TCR originated in a man aged 18 to 29 in good health and CMV-seropositive. In DNA form, the CDR3 reads TGTGCCAGCAGTTCCCGGGACAATAGGATCGGGGAGCTGTTTTTT. It translates to CASSSRDNRIGELFF.